The 10 T cell receptor beta chains below all came from one sample that was sequenced in a study of type 1 and type 2 diabetes patients. Amplification started from genomic DNA. Amplification of the beta chain CDR3 used 30 forward and 13 reverse multiplex primers. A single record per CDR3 protein comes from TCRdb applying MiXCR to the multiplex PCR reads. The table lists approximately 260,000 distinct CDR3 sequences, around 47% of them singletons. Material for sequencing was peripheral blood mononuclear cells (PBMCs). The receptors come from a man younger than 30 with type 2 diabetes.

In this sample, this clonotype turned up once. The V gene is TRBV5-1, the J gene TRBJ2-7; 11 positions agree with TRBD2. CDR3 length: 17 residues. V lost 2 bases and J lost 0; bases outside the gene matches: 7. Germline CDR1 SGHRS, CDR2 YFSETQ. CDR3 nucleotide sequence: TGCGCCAGCAGCTTAGGGACGGGACTAGCGGCCTCCTACGAGCAGTACTTC. It encodes CASSLGTGLAASYEQYF. Combining the CDR3 with reference TRBV5-1 and TRBJ2-7 gives the whole variable domain KAGVTQTPRYLIKTRGQQVTLSCSPISGHRSVSWYQQTPGQGLQFLFEYFSETQRNKGNFPGRFSGRQFSNSRSEMNVSTLELGDSALYLCASSLGTGLAASYEQYFGPGTRLTVT.

This sequence joins TRBV4-1 and TRBJ1-2; D not resolved. The CDR3 runs to 15 residues. Germline CDR1 MGHRA, CDR2 YSYEKL. Trimming removed 1 base at V and 4 bases at J, with 13 bases between. The CDR3 loop is CASSQARTEIYGYTF. Here the CDR3 DNA reads TGCGCCAGCAGCCAAGCCCGAACAGAGATCTATGGCTACACCTTC.

The chain links TRBV2 to TRBJ2-5, with D unresolved. Germline CDR1 and CDR2: SNHLY and FYNNEI. CDR3 length: 16 amino acids. The V end lost 5 bases, the J end lost 1 base, and 17 bases lay between the germline ends. CDR3 sequence reads: CASSLGRARTQETQYF. CDR3 DNA: TGTGCCAGCAGTTTGGGAAGGGCGCGGACCCAAGAGACCCAGTACTTC.

On this clonotype: Relative to the germline gene, one junction end is altered; a read error may explain this. The chain carries TRBV6-5 and TRBJ2-1; a possible D gene is TRBD2 (6 bases). Germline lookup yields CDR1 MNHEY and CDR2 SVGAGI. The CDR3 has 14 residues. The CDR3 nucleotides are TGCGCCAGCAGTGAGTCCGGGAGCAACAATGAGCAGTTCTTC. Its protein is CASSESGSNNEQFF.

This chain joins TRBV6-5 and TRBJ2-5, with no clear D. V was clipped by 0 bases and J by 0 bases, with 14 bases between them. Germline V CDR1 and CDR2: MNHEY, SVGAGI. The CDR3 length is 17 residues. The CDR3 bases are TGTGCCAGCAGTTACTCTTCCCGAGACAAGTACCAAGAGACCCAGTACTTC. This codes for CASSYSSRDKYQETQYF.

The V gene is TRBV7-2, the J gene TRBJ2-7; TRBD2 agrees at 13 bases. Gene TRBJ2-1 matches the end of the DNA better, so the J call may be wrong. Germline-derived CDR1 and CDR2 are SGHTA and FQGNSA. This CDR3 is 18 amino acids long. CDR3 sequence reads: CASSFGLAGELSYNEQFF. CDR3 nucleotides: TGTGCCAGCAGCTTTGGACTAGCGGGAGAGTTATCCTACAATGAGCAGTTCTTC.

This chain uses TRBV29-1 with TRBJ1-1; 7 bases match TRBD1. The CDR3 sequence is 12 residues long. J was trimmed by 4 bases and V by 6 bases; bases with no gene match: 5. From germline, CDR1 is SQVTM and CDR2 ANQGSEA. CDR3 loop: CSVGQAATEAFF. For the CDR3, the DNA is TGCAGCGTAGGACAGGCGGCCACTGAAGCTTTCTTT.

Comment on this clonotype: One junction end does not reproduce the germline sequence, and a read error may be involved. The chain links TRBV19 to TRBJ1-4; D is perhaps TRBD1 (6 bases). Germline CDR1 and CDR2: LNHDA and SQIVND (reference sequence). This CDR3 has 14 amino acids. In DNA form, the CDR3 reads TGTGCCAGTAAGGCGCAGGACAGTAGTGAAAAACTGTCTTTT. As protein: CASKAQDSSEKLSF.

This clonotype was seen a handful of times. This rearrangement joins TRBV19 to TRBJ1-1; a weak D match, TRBD1 (5 bases). The CDR3 extends over 14 amino acids. Trimming left V 6 bases short and J 5 bases short, with 16 bases between. The V gene's germline CDR1 is LNHDA and CDR2 SQIVND (reference sequence). CDR3 amino acids: CASRQVGRATEAFF. The CDR3 DNA reads as TGTGCCAGTAGACAGGTGGGCAGGGCAACTGAAGCTTTCTTT.

The rearrangement links TRBV19 to TRBJ1-4; 7 bases fit TRBD1. Germline V gives CDR1 LNHDA, CDR2 SQIVND (reference sequence). V was clipped by 1 base and J by 5 bases; unmatched bases: 1. This CDR3 has 14 residues. CDR3 bases: TGTGCCAGTAGTATAGGGACAGGCAATGAAAAACTGTTTTTT. It codes for CASSIGTGNEKLFF.